The clone carrying this T cell receptor (beta chain) was seen a handful of times. A much larger clone lies a single base off, so this may be a read error. These data come from a study of T cells in Graves' hyperthyroidism and ophthalmopathy. The source material, RNA transcripts, was used to amplify TCR beta CDR3 regions. A first-round RT-PCR of the TCR CDR3 used the HTBI primer set. From the multiplex PCR reads, TCRdb called clonotypes with MiXCR, one entry per CDR3 protein. The sample has some 650,000 distinct CDR3 sequences; roughly a sixth are singletons. The V gene lost 3 bases and the J gene lost 3 bases, with 11 bases spanning the gap. Germline values: CDR1 SGHRS, CDR2 YFSETQ. The CDR3 is made up of 14 amino acids.

This receptor was identified in a woman in her thirties or forties with Graves' ophthalmopathy. The gene calls are TRBV5-1 and TRBJ2-3; D not certain. The specimen was blood. The CDR3 nucleotides read TGCGCCAGCAGCTCCGGCCGGAAGACAGATACGCAGTATTTT. Protein sequence: CASSSGRKTDTQYF.